These T cell receptor beta chains were read from a single sample in a study of cytomegalovirus exposure and HLA in healthy donors. Measured with immunoSEQ multiplex PCR; TCRdb has only the in-frame clones, and not every one. Of 75,000 to 90,000 clones listed, around 76% are singletons. The sample consisted of PBMCs. These receptors came from a male donor in good health and CMV-seropositive. The CDR3 runs from the conserved cysteine through the conserved F or W.

v_call	cdr3_length	j_call	cdr3_aa
TRBV18	12	TRBJ2-2	CASSPLFGELFF
TRBV7-9	15	TRBJ2-7	CASNLGTSGSYEQYF
TRBV28	15	TRBJ1-1	CASSHLIRGVTEAFF
TRBV6-5	16	TRBJ2-1	CASSYAGTSGHNEQFF
TRBV6-6	15	TRBJ2-2	CASSYLRRNTGELFF
TRBV6-1	14	TRBJ2-1	CASSELRVYNEQFF
TRBV6-1	14	TRBJ1-4	CASRLQGTNEKLFF
TRBV6-5	14	TRBJ2-1	CASSYSTTYNEQFF
TRBV7-9	14	TRBJ2-1	CASSFTGSYNEQFF
TRBV7-6	15	TRBJ1-5	CASSPDGDNYQPQHF
TRBV27	13	TRBJ1-5	CASRDTGNQPQHF
TRBV9	15	TRBJ2-3	CASNPSGSATDTQYF
TRBV7-2	17	TRBJ1-6	CASSFTGQGVDNSPLHF
TRBV5-6	11	TRBJ2-7	CASSLANEQYF
TRBV7-9	14	TRBJ2-7	CASKLGQGACEQYF
TRBV11-3	15	TRBJ2-7	CASSLGTGDSYEQYF
TRBV27	14	TRBJ1-3	CASSLGGLGNTIYF
TRBV5-4	14	TRBJ2-7	CASRAGLDFYEQYF
TRBV5-6	17	TRBJ1-2	CASSGPGQDDANYGYTF
TRBV7-2	15	TRBJ1-4	CASSPLPATNEKLFF
TRBV5-4	12	TRBJ2-2	CASSGGWGELFF
TRBV27	13	TRBJ2-5	CASISGGAGEQYF
TRBV28	13	TRBJ2-1	CASSPEGLDEQFF
TRBV5-1	15	TRBJ2-1	CASSLAPGGAGEQFF
TRBV7-9	12	TRBJ1-3	CASSLSVDTIYF
TRBV7-9	13	TRBJ1-1	CASSLLERTEAFF
TRBV27	15	TRBJ1-6	CASSGGWTDNSPLHF
TRBV4-1	17	TRBJ2-7	CASSPLLAGLSPYEQYF
TRBV11-2	14	TRBJ2-7	CASSLDQGSYEQYF
TRBV4-1	15	TRBJ1-1	CASSQDGQGGTEAFF
TRBV7-9	18	TRBJ2-1	CASSFGLAGGTSYNEQFF
TRBV5-5	15	TRBJ1-2	CASTQTGLNSYGYTF
TRBV19	14	TRBJ1-3	CASSPLASGNTIYF
TRBV6-5	14	TRBJ1-5	CASRQGDSNQPQHF
TRBV27	16	TRBJ2-1	CAARPLTGGSYNEQFF
TRBV13	14	TRBJ2-7	CASSPSSGGYEQYF
TRBV6-6	16	TRBJ2-2	CASSNFRGRTAGELFF
TRBV2	13	TRBJ1-6	CTLGNRANSPLHF
TRBV6-5	14	TRBJ2-4	CASSYGHGQNIQYF
TRBV7-9	16	TRBJ2-3	CASSLGTSGRADTQYF
TRBV28	14	TRBJ2-1	CASSSSRGGGEWVF
TRBV28	12	TRBJ1-2	CASSPGGWGYTF